The clone carrying this T cell receptor beta chain showed up just a few times. This sample was included in a study of blood T cell repertoires in COVID-19. The overall study: The origin of the acute and convalescent COVID-19 samples was the United States, Italy and Spain. Sources were T cells, B-cell-depleted T cells, or PBMCs; the material itself was cDNA or gDNA.

In the study's own analysis: Estimated nucleated cell counts came from reference gene primer amplification. The assay was immunoSEQ multiplex PCR, and TCRdb's table has in-frame clones only and misses some. V and J calls and clone size are those listed in that table; D and trimming were worked out from the DNA. This table holds about 400,000 clones, around 88% found once. Trimming stripped 3 bases from V and 2 bases from J, with 13 bases between. Germline lookup yields CDR1 MNHEY and CDR2 SMNVEV (reference sequence). The CDR3 runs to 15 residues. The chain carries TRBV27 and TRBJ2-5; a possible D gene is TRBD2 (5 bases). The source is a woman between 25 and 40 years old with acute or convalescent COVID-19. Material: peripheral blood. The DNA for the CDR3 is TGTGCCAGCAGTTTGACGGGAACGATGCAAGAGACCCAGTACTTC. This encodes CASSLTGTMQETQYF.